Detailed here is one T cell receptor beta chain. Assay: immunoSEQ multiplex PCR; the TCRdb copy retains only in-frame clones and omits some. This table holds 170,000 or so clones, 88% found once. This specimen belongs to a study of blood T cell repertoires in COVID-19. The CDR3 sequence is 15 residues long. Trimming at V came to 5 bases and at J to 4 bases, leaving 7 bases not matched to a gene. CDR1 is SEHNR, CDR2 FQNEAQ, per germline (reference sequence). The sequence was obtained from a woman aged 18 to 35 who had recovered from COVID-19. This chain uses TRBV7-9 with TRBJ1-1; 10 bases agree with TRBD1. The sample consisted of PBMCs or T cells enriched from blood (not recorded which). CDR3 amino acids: CASSRPGTGVTEAFF. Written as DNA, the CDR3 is TGTGCCAGCAGCCGTCCCGGGACAGGGGTCACTGAAGCTTTCTTT.